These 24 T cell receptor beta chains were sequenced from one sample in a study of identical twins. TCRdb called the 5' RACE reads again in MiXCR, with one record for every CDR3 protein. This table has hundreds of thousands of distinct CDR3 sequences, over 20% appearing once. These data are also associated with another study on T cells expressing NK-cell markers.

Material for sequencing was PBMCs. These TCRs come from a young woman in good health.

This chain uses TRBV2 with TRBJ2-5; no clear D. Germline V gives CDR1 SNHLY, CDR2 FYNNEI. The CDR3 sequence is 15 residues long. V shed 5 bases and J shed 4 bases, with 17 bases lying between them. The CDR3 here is CASSPPGTVGETQYF. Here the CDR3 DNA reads TGTGCCAGCAGTCCACCGGGCACGGTGGGAGAGACCCAGTACTTC.

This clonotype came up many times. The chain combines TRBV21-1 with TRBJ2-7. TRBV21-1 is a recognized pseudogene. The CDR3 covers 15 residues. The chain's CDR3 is CASSKVRQIPYEQYF. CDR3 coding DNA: TGTGCCAGCAGCAAAGTGCGCCAGATCCCCTACGAGCAGTACTTC.

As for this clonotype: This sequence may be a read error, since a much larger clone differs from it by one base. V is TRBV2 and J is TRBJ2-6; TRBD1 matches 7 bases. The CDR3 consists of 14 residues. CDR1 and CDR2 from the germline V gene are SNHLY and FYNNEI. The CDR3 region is CGSSDRAGANVLTF. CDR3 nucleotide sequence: TGTGGCAGCAGTGACAGGGCTGGGGCCAACGTCCTGACTTTC.

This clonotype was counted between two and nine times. For the CDR3, the DNA is TGTGCCATCAGTCAATACACGGACCCCTACGAGCAGTACTTC. Translation: CAISQYTDPYEQYF. The rearrangement uses TRBV10-3 and TRBJ2-7; no clear D gene. Per germline, CDR1 ENHRY and CDR2 SYGVKD. The germline V and J ends were trimmed by 5 bases and 2 bases, with 13 bases remaining between them. This CDR3 has 14 residues.

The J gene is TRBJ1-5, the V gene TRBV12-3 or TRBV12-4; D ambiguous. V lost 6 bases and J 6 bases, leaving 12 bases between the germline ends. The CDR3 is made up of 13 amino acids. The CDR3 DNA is TGTGCCAGCAGGGGGAGGCGAGGTCAGCCCCAGCATTTT. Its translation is CASRGRRGQPQHF.

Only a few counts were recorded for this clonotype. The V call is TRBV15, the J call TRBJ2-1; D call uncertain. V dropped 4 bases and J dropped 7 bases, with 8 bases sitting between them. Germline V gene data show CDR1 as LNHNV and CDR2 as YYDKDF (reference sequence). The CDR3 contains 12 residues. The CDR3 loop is CATSTNRNEQFF. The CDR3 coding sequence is TGTGCCACCAGCACGAACCGGAATGAGCAGTTCTTC.

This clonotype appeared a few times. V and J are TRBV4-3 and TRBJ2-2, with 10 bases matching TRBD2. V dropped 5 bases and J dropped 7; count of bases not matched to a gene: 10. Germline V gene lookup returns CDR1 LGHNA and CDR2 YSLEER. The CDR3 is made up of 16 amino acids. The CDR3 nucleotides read TGCGCCAGCAGCTCCCACCTAGCGGGAGAAAGCGGGGAGCTGTTTTTT. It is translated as CASSSHLAGESGELFF.

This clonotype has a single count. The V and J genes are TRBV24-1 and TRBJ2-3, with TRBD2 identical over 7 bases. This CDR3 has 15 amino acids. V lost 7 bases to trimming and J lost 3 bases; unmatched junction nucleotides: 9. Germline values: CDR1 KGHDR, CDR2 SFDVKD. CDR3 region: CATRSGDAETDTQYF. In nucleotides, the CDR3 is TGTGCCACCAGGAGCGGGGATGCTGAGACAGATACGCAGTATTTT.

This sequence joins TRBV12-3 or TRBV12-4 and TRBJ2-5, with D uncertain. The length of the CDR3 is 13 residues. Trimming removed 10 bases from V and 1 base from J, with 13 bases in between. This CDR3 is CANPNGVQETQYF. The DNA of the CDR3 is TGTGCCAATCCAAATGGGGTCCAAGAGACCCAGTACTTC.

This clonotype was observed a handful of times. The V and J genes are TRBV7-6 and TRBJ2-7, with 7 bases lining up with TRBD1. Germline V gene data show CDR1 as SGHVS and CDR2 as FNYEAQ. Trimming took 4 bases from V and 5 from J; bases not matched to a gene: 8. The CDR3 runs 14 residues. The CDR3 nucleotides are TGTGCCAGCAGCTCGAGAAGACAGGGCAACGAGCAGTACTTC. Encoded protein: CASSSRRQGNEQYF.

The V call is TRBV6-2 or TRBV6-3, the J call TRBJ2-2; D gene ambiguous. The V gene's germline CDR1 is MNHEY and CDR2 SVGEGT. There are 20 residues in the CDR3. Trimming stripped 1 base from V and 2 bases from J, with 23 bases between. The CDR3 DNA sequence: TGTGCCAGCAGTTACTTTACAGTACCCGCAGTTGTACGAAACACCGGGGAGCTGTTTTTT. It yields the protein CASSYFTVPAVVRNTGELFF.

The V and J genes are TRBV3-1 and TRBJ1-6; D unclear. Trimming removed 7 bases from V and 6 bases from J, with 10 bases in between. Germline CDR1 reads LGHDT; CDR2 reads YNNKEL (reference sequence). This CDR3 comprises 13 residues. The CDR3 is CASTRTGNSPLHF. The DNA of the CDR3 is TGTGCCAGCACAAGGACTGGTAATTCACCCCTCCACTTT.

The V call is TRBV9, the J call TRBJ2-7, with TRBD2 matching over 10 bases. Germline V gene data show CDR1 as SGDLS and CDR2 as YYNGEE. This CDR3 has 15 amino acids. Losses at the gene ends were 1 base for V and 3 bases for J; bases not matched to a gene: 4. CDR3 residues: CASSVQGLADYEQYF. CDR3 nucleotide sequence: TGTGCCAGCAGCGTACAAGGACTAGCGGACTACGAGCAGTACTTC.

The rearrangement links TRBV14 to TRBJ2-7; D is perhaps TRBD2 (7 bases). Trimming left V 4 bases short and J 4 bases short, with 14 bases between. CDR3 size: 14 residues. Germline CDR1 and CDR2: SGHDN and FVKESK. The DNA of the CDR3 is TGTGCCAGCAGCCTACAGGGAGGGATTTACGAGCAGTACTTC. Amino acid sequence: CASSLQGGIYEQYF.

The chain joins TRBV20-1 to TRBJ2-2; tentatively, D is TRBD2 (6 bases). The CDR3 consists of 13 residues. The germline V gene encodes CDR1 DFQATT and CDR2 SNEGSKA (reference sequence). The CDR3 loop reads CSGTPGAPGELFF. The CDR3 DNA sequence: TGCAGCGGGACCCCGGGAGCACCCGGGGAGCTGTTTTTT.

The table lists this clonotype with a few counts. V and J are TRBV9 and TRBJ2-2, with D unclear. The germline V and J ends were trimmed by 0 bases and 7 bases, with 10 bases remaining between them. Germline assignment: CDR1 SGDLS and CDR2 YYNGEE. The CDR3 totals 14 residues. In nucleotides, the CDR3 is TGTGCCAGCAGCGTAGATAGGGTTGGCGGGGAGCTGTTTTTT. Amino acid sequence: CASSVDRVGGELFF.

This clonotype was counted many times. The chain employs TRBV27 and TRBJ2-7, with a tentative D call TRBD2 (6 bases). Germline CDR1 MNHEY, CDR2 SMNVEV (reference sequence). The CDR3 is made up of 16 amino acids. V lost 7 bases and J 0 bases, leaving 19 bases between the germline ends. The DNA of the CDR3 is TGTGCCAGCAATACCTATCGTGGGACTTCCTCCTACGAGCAGTACTTC. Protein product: CASNTYRGTSSYEQYF.

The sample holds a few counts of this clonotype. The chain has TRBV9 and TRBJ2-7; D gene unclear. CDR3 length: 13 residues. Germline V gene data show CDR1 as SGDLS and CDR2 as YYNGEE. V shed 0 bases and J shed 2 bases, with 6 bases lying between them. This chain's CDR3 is CASSVEETYEQYF. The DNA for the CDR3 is TGTGCCAGCAGCGTAGAGGAGACCTACGAGCAGTACTTC.

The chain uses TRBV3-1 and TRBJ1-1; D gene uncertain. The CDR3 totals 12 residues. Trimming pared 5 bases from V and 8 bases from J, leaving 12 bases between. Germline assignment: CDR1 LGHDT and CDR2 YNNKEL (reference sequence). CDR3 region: CASSLRRMEAFF. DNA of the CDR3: TGTGCCAGCAGCTTACGCCGTATGGAAGCTTTCTTT.

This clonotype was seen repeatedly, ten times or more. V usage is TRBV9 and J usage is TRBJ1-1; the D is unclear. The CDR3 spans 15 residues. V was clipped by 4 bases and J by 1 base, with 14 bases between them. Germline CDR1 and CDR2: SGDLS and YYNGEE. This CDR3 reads CASSLASAPNTEAFF. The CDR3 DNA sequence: TGTGCCAGCAGCCTAGCCTCGGCCCCGAACACTGAAGCTTTCTTT.

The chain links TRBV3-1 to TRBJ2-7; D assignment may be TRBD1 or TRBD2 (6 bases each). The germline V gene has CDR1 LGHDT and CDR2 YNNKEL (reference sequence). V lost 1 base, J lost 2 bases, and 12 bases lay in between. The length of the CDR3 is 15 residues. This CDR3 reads CASSQAGAAAYEQYF. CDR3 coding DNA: TGTGCCAGCAGCCAAGCGGGGGCTGCGGCCTACGAGCAGTACTTC.

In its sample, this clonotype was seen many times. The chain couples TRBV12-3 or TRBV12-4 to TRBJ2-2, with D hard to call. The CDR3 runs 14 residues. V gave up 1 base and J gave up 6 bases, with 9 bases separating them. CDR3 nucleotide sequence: TGTGCCAGCAGTTTAGTACAGACCTCCGGGGAGCTGTTTTTT. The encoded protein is CASSLVQTSGELFF.

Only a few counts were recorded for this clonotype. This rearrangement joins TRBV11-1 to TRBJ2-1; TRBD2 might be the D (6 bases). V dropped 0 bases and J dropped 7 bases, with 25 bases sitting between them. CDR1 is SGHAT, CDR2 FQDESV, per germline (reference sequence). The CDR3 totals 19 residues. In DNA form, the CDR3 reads TGTGCCAGCAGCTTAGCGAGGGGTTCGGCGGACCCAGGAGGGAATGAGCAGTTCTTC. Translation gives CASSLARGSADPGGNEQFF. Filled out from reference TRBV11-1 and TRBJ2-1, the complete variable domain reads EAEVAQSPRYKITEKSQAVAFWCDPISGHATLYWYRQILGQGPELLVQFQDESVVDDSQLPKDRFSAERLKGVDSTLKIQPAELGDSAMYLCASSLARGSADPGGNEQFFGPGTRLTVL.

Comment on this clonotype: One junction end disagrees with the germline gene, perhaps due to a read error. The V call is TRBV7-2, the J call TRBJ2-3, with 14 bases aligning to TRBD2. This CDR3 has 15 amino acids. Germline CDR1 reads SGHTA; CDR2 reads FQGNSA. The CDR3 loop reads CASSPPGLAGGKGTF. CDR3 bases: TGTGCCAGCAGCCCTCCCGGACTAGCGGGGGGAAAAGGCACATTT.